Below, 2 T cell receptor beta chains from the same sample are listed, as sequenced in a study of PD-L1 blockade in urothelial cancer. This table comes from immunoSEQ multiplex PCR, and its TCRdb copy is limited to in-frame clones, with some not included. This repertoire shows around 33,000 clones, roughly 87% found once; its top ten account for 3.5%. Sequenced here: PBMCs, sampled around atezolizumab (anti-PD-L1) treatment. These receptors all come from a man aged 65 to 79 with urothelial cancer.

CDR3 nucleotides: TGTGCCAGCAGTGAATTGGGACAGGGGAATGAAAAACTGTTTTTT. Translation gives CASSELGQGNEKLFF. This chain links TRBV6-1 with TRBJ1-4; 10 bases are a match to TRBD1. Losses at the gene ends were 2 bases for V and 5 bases for J; bases not matched to a gene: 2. This CDR3 comprises 15 residues. Germline V gene lookup returns CDR1 MNHNS and CDR2 SASEGT.

The CDR3 here is CASSLPGEREKLFF. CDR3 coding DNA: TGTGCCAGCAGTTTACCGGGGGAACGGGAAAAACTGTTTTTT. The chain has TRBV28 and TRBJ1-4; D is possibly TRBD1 (5 bases). The CDR3 length is 14 residues. Trimming cost V 2 bases and J 8 bases, with 12 bases left between them. Germline V CDR1 and CDR2: MDHEN, SYDVKM.